This entry lists 20 T cell receptor beta chains sequenced from one sample in a study of blood T cell repertoires in COVID-19 (dated by TCRdb to 2018 to 2020). Library construction relied on the immunoSEQ multiplex PCR assay. TCRdb took this table from immuneACCESS and kept in-frame rearrangements with V and J called. Such tables lack part of the clones; where checked against another copy, unresolved V genes explain under half of the gap, and the rest is unexplained. The sample table lists about 290,000 clones, around 85% of them with a count of one. Of the sample, 4% to 5% falls within the top ten clones. Input material: peripheral blood. These receptors were obtained from a woman aged 45-65 years with active or convalescent COVID-19.

The chain employs TRBV6-5 and TRBJ1-1; 8 bases fit TRBD1. V gave up 7 bases and J gave up 5 bases; unmatched junction bases: 12. CDR1 is MNHEY, CDR2 SVGAGI, per germline. The CDR3 loop spans 15 amino acids. The CDR3 here is CASNPVQGALTEAFF. The CDR3 DNA is TGTGCCAGCAATCCCGTCCAGGGGGCGCTTACTGAAGCTTTCTTT.

There are many counts of this clone. The chain employs TRBV28 and TRBJ1-1; tentatively, D is TRBD1 (5 bases). The CDR3 covers 13 residues. Germline V lookup: CDR1 MDHEN, CDR2 SYDVKM. The V and J ends lost 5 bases and 5 bases respectively, with 12 bases between them. Here the CDR3 reads CASSLSGRTEAFF. CDR3 coding DNA: TGTGCCAGCAGTCTATCAGGGAGGACTGAAGCTTTCTTT.

The count of this clone is one. The rearrangement links TRBV28 to TRBJ2-3; TRBD2 is a possible D gene (5 bases). Germline values: CDR1 MDHEN, CDR2 SYDVKM. The V end was cut by 7 bases, the J end by 4 bases, with 21 bases between. The length of the CDR3 is 16 residues. The chain's CDR3 is CASNSAGIRGSDTQYF. In DNA form, the CDR3 reads TGTGCCAGCAACTCAGCCGGCATCCGAGGGTCAGATACGCAGTATTTT. The whole variable domain, remainder taken from reference TRBV28 and TRBJ2-3, is DVKVTQSSRYLVKRTGEKVFLECVQDMDHENMFWYRQDPGLGLRLIYFSYDVKMKEKGDIPEGYSVSREKKERFSLILESASTNQTSMYLCASNSAGIRGSDTQYFGPGTRLTVL.

The chain recombines TRBV5-6 with TRBJ2-4; tentative D call: TRBD2 (6 bases). Germline CDR1 is SGHDT and CDR2 is YYEEEE. Trimming pared 2 bases from V and 8 bases from J, leaving 14 bases between. CDR3 length equals 14 residues. The DNA of the CDR3 is TGTGCCAGCAGCTTCTTGGACTATCAAGACATTCAGTACTTC. Residues: CASSFLDYQDIQYF. Complete variable domain (other parts from reference TRBV5-6 and TRBJ2-4): DAGVTQSPTHLIKTRGQQVTLRCSPKSGHDTVSWYQQALGQGPQFIFQYYEEEERQRGNFPDRFSGHQFPNYSSELNVNALLLGDSALYLCASSFLDYQDIQYFGAGTRLSVL.

DNA for the CDR3: TGTGCCAGCAGTAAAGAAACCGGGACTAGCGGGAGCTCCTACGAGCAGTACTTC. It translates to CASSKETGTSGSSYEQYF. V usage is TRBV7-8 and J usage is TRBJ2-7; 14 bases agree with TRBD2. Per germline, CDR1 SGHVS and CDR2 FQNEAQ. CDR3 size: 18 residues. The V gene end was trimmed by 6 bases and the J gene end by 0 bases; junction bases not matched to a gene: 10.

This clone was picked up a small number of times. The chain employs TRBV3-1 (or the pseudogene TRBV3-2) and TRBJ2-7; 9 positions agree with TRBD2. The V and J ends lost 4 bases and 1 base, in that order; junction bases with no gene match: 11. The CDR3 is 17 amino acids. Germline V gives CDR1 LGHDT, CDR2 YNNKEL (reference sequence). Here the CDR3 DNA reads TGTGCCAGCAGCCGCATGAGTAGCGGGAGCGGGTCCTACGAGCAGTACTTC. The encoded protein is CASSRMSSGSGSYEQYF.

The gene calls are TRBV7-9 and TRBJ1-4; 8 bases line up with TRBD1. CDR1 is SEHNR, CDR2 FQNEAQ, per germline (reference sequence). The V and J ends lost 5 bases and 7 bases, in that order; junction bases with no gene match: 6. This CDR3 is built from 14 residues. This CDR3 is CASSTGQGIEKLFF. DNA of the CDR3: TGTGCCAGCAGCACCGGACAGGGAATTGAAAAACTGTTTTTT.

The chain combines TRBV5-1 with TRBJ2-1; TRBD1 aligns across 8 bases. This CDR3 region has 16 residues. CDR1 is SGHRS and CDR2 is YFSETQ in the germline V gene. The trim removed 3 bases at V and 0 bases at J, leaving 5 bases unmatched. CDR3 sequence: CASSSTGGSSYNEQFF. CDR3 nucleotide sequence: TGCGCCAGCAGCTCAACAGGGGGAAGCTCCTACAATGAGCAGTTCTTC.

This clone has only a few counts. The chain links TRBV7-3 to TRBJ2-2; 13 nucleotides match TRBD2. In germline, CDR1 is SGHTA, CDR2 FQGTGA. V shed 5 bases, J shed 0 bases, and the junction held 15 bases outside the gene matches. The CDR3 is 21 residues long. CDR3 nucleotides: TGTGCCAGCAGCCCTAACCCACTAGCGGGAGGGAGGTTCGCGAACACCGGGGAGCTGTTTTTT. It is translated as CASSPNPLAGGRFANTGELFF.

The chain employs TRBV27 and TRBJ1-1; D ambiguous. Trimming cost V 1 base and J 1 base, with 10 bases left between them. Germline CDR1 is MNHEY and CDR2 is SMNVEV (reference sequence). The CDR3 has 15 residues. The DNA for the CDR3 is TGTGCCAGCAGTTTATTGACGGGATCGAACACTGAAGCTTTCTTT. This gives the protein CASSLLTGSNTEAFF.

This clone has a single count. The chain couples TRBV7-2 to TRBJ2-1; TRBD2 aligns across 9 bases. V was pared by 5 bases and J by 9 bases, with 14 bases of the junction left unmatched. This CDR3 is 16 amino acids long. The germline gives CDR1 SGHTA, CDR2 FQGNSA. The CDR3 region has the DNA TGTGCCAGCAGCCTCCCGGCGGGAGGGCCCTGGGGTGAGCAGTTCTTC. Protein product: CASSLPAGGPWGEQFF.

Concerning this clone itself: The junction departs from germline at one end; a sequencing error may be responsible. J is TRBJ2-7 and V is TRBV28, with 11 bases identical to TRBD2. Germline V gene lookup returns CDR1 MDHEN and CDR2 SYDVKM. The CDR3 consists of 14 residues. Here the CDR3 DNA reads TGTGCCAGCAGGCCGCAGGTAGCGGGAGGGCTGTTTAACTTC. It encodes CASRPQVAGGLFNF.

This chain connects TRBV25-1 to TRBJ2-1; 8 bases fit TRBD2. The trim removed 5 bases at V and 7 bases at J, leaving 13 bases unmatched. The germline V gene has CDR1 MGHDK and CDR2 SYGVNS. The CDR3 extends over 16 amino acids. Here the CDR3 DNA reads TGTGCCAGCAGTCCTACAGCGGGAGAATTCGGTAATGAGCAGTTCTTC. Protein sequence: CASSPTAGEFGNEQFF.

This chain connects TRBV14 to TRBJ2-5; 9 bases map to TRBD1. The CDR3 is 18 amino acids. The trim removed 0 bases at V and 4 bases at J, leaving 12 bases unmatched. The germline V gene encodes CDR1 SGHDN and CDR2 FVKESK. The CDR3: CASSQDWEQGAQAETQYF. In DNA, the CDR3 is TGTGCCAGCAGCCAAGATTGGGAACAGGGGGCGCAAGCAGAGACCCAGTACTTC.

In its sample, this clone was seen many times. This chain uses TRBV19 with TRBJ2-6; the match to TRBD1 covers 9 bases. The CDR3 runs to 18 residues. Germline V gives CDR1 LNHDA, CDR2 SQIVND (reference sequence). The J segment lost 0 bases and the V segment lost 4 bases, leaving 7 bases of the junction unmatched. CDR3 sequence: CASSRGTGQYSGANVLTF. The CDR3 region has the DNA TGTGCCAGTAGTAGAGGGACAGGGCAATACTCTGGGGCCAACGTCCTGACTTTC.

The chain employs TRBV15 and TRBJ2-7; D remains ambiguous. V lost 0 bases and J lost 0, with 9 bases in between. This CDR3 spans 15 amino acids. CDR1 and CDR2 (germline): LNHNV, YYDKDF (reference sequence). CDR3 bases: TGTGCCACCAGCAGAGATATAGGCGGCTCCTACGAGCAGTACTTC. Protein: CATSRDIGGSYEQYF.

This clone was seen just once. The CDR3 here is CASSLGMGLSTEAFF. The DNA of the CDR3 is TGCGCCAGCAGCTTGGGGATGGGACTAAGCACTGAAGCTTTCTTT. The genes are TRBV5-1 and TRBJ1-1; D is possibly TRBD1 (5 bases). The CDR3 is 15 amino acids. V was shortened by 0 bases and J by 4 bases, with 13 bases between the two germline ends. Germline values: CDR1 SGHRS, CDR2 YFSETQ.

This chain joins TRBV27 and TRBJ2-7; possibly TRBD1 for D (5 bases). This CDR3 contains 14 residues. V was pared by 5 bases and J by 2 bases, with 13 bases between. Germline assignment: CDR1 MNHEY and CDR2 SMNVEV (reference sequence). The CDR3 loop is CASSPGRVAYEQYF. The CDR3 nucleotides read TGTGCCAGCAGTCCCGGCAGGGTGGCCTACGAGCAGTACTTC.

This chain's CDR3 is CASSLWGGTYGYTF. Written as DNA, the CDR3 is TGTGCCAGCAGCCTTTGGGGGGGGACCTATGGCTACACCTTC. V usage is TRBV9 and J usage is TRBJ1-2; possible D gene TRBD1, 5 bases. V lost 4 bases to trimming and J lost 4 bases, with 14 bases between them. The CDR3 runs to 14 residues. Germline V gene data show CDR1 as SGDLS and CDR2 as YYNGEE.

This rearrangement joins TRBV16 to TRBJ1-1; 9 bases are a match to TRBD1. V shed 4 bases and J 1 base; nucleotides not matched to a gene: 4. The CDR3 runs 15 residues. Germline V lookup: CDR1 KGHSY, CDR2 FQNENV. CDR3 loop: CASSRGQGRNTEAFF. CDR3 sequence (DNA): TGTGCCAGCAGCCGGGGACAGGGCCGGAACACTGAAGCTTTCTTT.